A single sample gave rise to the 29 T cell receptor beta chains below, sequenced in a study of identifying expanded T cells in peripheral blood (dated by TCRdb to between 2019 and 2020). Libraries were constructed by the immunoSEQ multiplex PCR assay. The clones in this table, taken by TCRdb from immuneACCESS, are in-frame only. Not every clone is retained; where verified, under half of the shortfall comes from an unresolved V gene, and the cause of the rest is unknown. The sample includes under 150,000 clones, with approximately 86% observed a single time. The ten largest account for 8% to 9% of the sample. The specimen sequenced was blood. The receptors were sampled from a person between 18 and 70 years old in good health.

The rearrangement joins TRBV7-2 to TRBJ2-6; weak D call: TRBD2 (6 bases). This CDR3 has 16 residues. Germline CDR1 reads SGHTA; CDR2 reads FQGNSA. Trimming removed 3 bases from V and 3 bases from J, with 12 bases in between. The CDR3 DNA sequence: TGTGCCAGCAGCTTTAACTTGGGACTTGGGGCCAACGTCCTGACTTTC. It yields the protein CASSFNLGLGANVLTF.

The J gene is TRBJ2-7, the V gene TRBV6-1, with 12 nucleotides matching TRBD1. Germline V gene sequence: CDR1 MNHNS, CDR2 SASEGT. CDR3 length equals 15 residues. V lost 7 bases and J lost 4; bases outside the gene matches: 8. The CDR3: CASTSWGQGAYEQYF. The CDR3 nucleotides read TGTGCCAGCACCTCATGGGGACAGGGGGCATACGAGCAGTACTTC.

The chain links TRBV5-1 to TRBJ1-2, with D possibly TRBD1 on 5 matching bases. This CDR3 has 15 amino acids. Trimming took 0 bases from V and 4 from J, leaving 13 bases between them. The germline gives CDR1 SGHRS, CDR2 YFSETQ. The CDR3 DNA reads as TGCGCCAGCAGCTTGGTTGATGGGACGAGCTATGGCTACACCTTC. It codes for CASSLVDGTSYGYTF.

In the case of this clone: Other DNA sequences within the sample encode an identical CDR3. The J gene is TRBJ2-7, the V gene TRBV5-1; D gene unclear. Per the germline V gene, CDR1 is SGHRS and CDR2 is YFSETQ. V was trimmed by 1 base and J by 4 bases, leaving 6 bases between them. CDR3 length equals 12 residues. The CDR3 DNA reads as TGCGCCAGCAGCTTGTCCTCTTACGAGCAGTACTTC. Translating gives CASSLSSYEQYF.

This chain uses TRBV11-3 with TRBJ2-2, with a tentative D call TRBD2 (5 bases). With 6 bases removed from V and 5 bases from J, the gap between germline ends came to 13 bases. There are 14 residues in the CDR3. Germline V gene sequence: CDR1 SGHNT, CDR2 YENEEA. DNA of the CDR3: TGTGCCAGCAGGAAGGGAGTAAGGACCGGGGAGCTGTTTTTT. The encoded protein is CASRKGVRTGELFF.

The rearrangement joins TRBV10-2 to TRBJ2-5; weak D call: TRBD1 (6 bases). Germline V gene data show CDR1 as WSHSY and CDR2 as SAAADI. Trimming left V 2 bases short and J 3 bases short, with 10 bases between. The CDR3 totals 14 residues. The CDR3 DNA reads TGCGCCAGCAGTGAGCAGGGGTACAAAGAGACCCAGTACTTC. Its translation is CASSEQGYKETQYF.

The chain couples TRBV11-2 to TRBJ2-7, with D maybe TRBD2 (6 bases). The CDR3 sequence is 14 residues long. The V gene lost 5 bases and the J gene lost 3 bases, with 14 bases spanning the gap. Germline lookup yields CDR1 SGHAT and CDR2 FQNNGV. The DNA of the CDR3 is TGTGCCAGCAGCCCCCGAAGGGGAGGCTACGAGCAGTACTTC. It is translated as CASSPRRGGYEQYF.

In DNA, the CDR3 is TGTGCCTGGAGTGTAATGGGGGCTGGGGAGCTGTTTTTT. It codes for CAWSVMGAGELFF. This chain uses TRBV30 with TRBJ2-2, with D perhaps TRBD1 (6 bases). Between the trimmed V and J ends, which lost 0 bases and 8 bases, there was a span of 10 bases. Looked up from germline, CDR1 is GTSNPN and CDR2 is SVGIG (reference sequence). This CDR3 has 13 amino acids.

The chain combines TRBV15 with TRBJ2-2; 8 bases agree with TRBD2. V was pared by 5 bases and J by 3 bases, with 20 bases of the junction left unmatched. Per the germline V gene, CDR1 is LNHNV and CDR2 is YYDKDF (reference sequence). The CDR3 totals 20 residues. The DNA of the CDR3 is TGTGCCACCAGCGGAAGGGTGGAAGGCGGGGGGCCATCTCACACCGGGGAGCTGTTTTTT. Encoded protein: CATSGRVEGGGPSHTGELFF.

V and J are TRBV9 and TRBJ2-3; 9 bases are shared with TRBD2. CDR3 length: 14 residues. Germline V gene lookup returns CDR1 SGDLS and CDR2 YYNGEE. J was trimmed by 6 bases and V by 4 bases; bases with no gene match: 6. The DNA for the CDR3 is TGTGCCAGCAGCCGCGGGGGGGCCCCTGATACGCAGTATTTT. Encoded protein: CASSRGGAPDTQYF.

The gene calls are TRBV7-9 and TRBJ2-3; TRBD1 aligns across 8 bases. The V and J ends lost 5 bases and 6 bases, in that order; junction bases with no gene match: 10. Per germline, CDR1 SEHNR and CDR2 FQNEAQ (reference sequence). The CDR3 loop spans 15 amino acids. The CDR3 protein is CASSTTGQGVDTQYF. DNA of the CDR3: TGTGCCAGCAGCACTACCGGACAGGGCGTGGATACGCAGTATTTT.

This sequence joins TRBV7-6 and TRBJ1-2; D perhaps matches TRBD1 (5 bases). Trimming removed 0 bases at V and 4 bases at J, with 9 bases between. CDR1 is SGHVS, CDR2 FNYEAQ, per germline. The CDR3 has 14 amino acids. As DNA, the CDR3 is TGTGCCAGCAGCTTAGCGCCAGGGACCTATGGCTACACCTTC. This gives the protein CASSLAPGTYGYTF.

The chain employs TRBV7-9 and TRBJ1-4, with 7 bases identical to TRBD1. The CDR3 runs to 14 residues. Germline CDR1 is SEHNR and CDR2 is FQNEAQ (reference sequence). The J segment lost 4 bases and the V segment lost 6 bases, leaving 5 bases of the junction unmatched. The CDR3 sequence is CASRGGQNNEKLFF. The CDR3 DNA reads as TGTGCCAGCAGGGGGGGACAGAATAATGAAAAACTGTTTTTT.

V usage is TRBV11-2 and J usage is TRBJ2-7; TRBD1 aligns across 8 bases. The CDR3 covers 15 residues. The germline gives CDR1 SGHAT, CDR2 FQNNGV. After removal of 5 bases from V and 3 bases from J, the junction contained 9 bases not matched to a gene. The CDR3 DNA sequence: TGTGCCAGCAGCCTCCCGGACAGGGATGACTACGAGCAGTACTTC. Its protein is CASSLPDRDDYEQYF.

The genes are TRBV25-1 and TRBJ1-4; TRBD1 is a possible D gene (6 bases). CDR3 length: 15 residues. Trimming removed 1 base at V and 4 bases at J, with 10 bases between. From germline, CDR1 is MGHDK and CDR2 SYGVNS. As DNA, the CDR3 is TGTGCCAGCAGTGAATGGGGGCGAGATAATGAAAAACTGTTTTTT. Encoded protein: CASSEWGRDNEKLFF.

V usage is TRBV5-1 and J usage is TRBJ1-4; a possible D gene is TRBD1 (5 bases). The CDR3 length is 16 residues. Per germline, CDR1 SGHRS and CDR2 YFSETQ. V was cut by 0 bases and J by 8 bases, with 17 bases left in between. The CDR3 DNA reads TGCGCCAGCAGCTTGGGAGGTGGGGCGCCGGGCGAAAAACTGTTTTTT. It codes for CASSLGGGAPGEKLFF.

The V gene is TRBV14, the J gene TRBJ2-7, with 7 bases identical to TRBD1. Losses at the gene ends were 0 bases for V and 4 bases for J; bases not matched to a gene: 6. The CDR3 sequence is 15 residues long. Germline CDR1 is SGHDN and CDR2 is FVKESK. The CDR3 nucleotides read TGTGCCAGCAGCCAAGAAGGTTACAGGGGATACGAGCAGTACTTC. Translated, it gives CASSQEGYRGYEQYF.

This clone has just one count. V gene TRBV7-2 combines with J gene TRBJ2-1; unclear D gene. The CDR3 loop spans 13 amino acids. Germline CDR1 reads SGHTA; CDR2 reads FQGNSA. Deletions cut 1 base from V and 3 bases from J, with 4 bases between. The CDR3 DNA reads as TGTGCCAGCAGCTTAGGGCTCTACAATGAGCAGTTCTTC. This codes for CASSLGLYNEQFF.

The genes are TRBV6-1 and TRBJ2-1, with D maybe TRBD1 (5 bases). The CDR3 spans 14 residues. V was shortened by 4 bases and J by 2 bases, with 9 bases between the two germline ends. Germline V CDR1 and CDR2: MNHNS, SASEGT. CDR3 coding DNA: TGTGCCAGCAGTGCCGAGACAGCCTACAATGAGCAGTTCTTC. This codes for CASSAETAYNEQFF.

This chain uses TRBV5-5 with TRBJ2-6; no clear D. The CDR3 consists of 15 residues. The germline gives CDR1 SGHKS, CDR2 YYEKEE (reference sequence). Trimming stripped 5 bases from V and 0 bases from J, with 9 bases between. Here the CDR3 reads CASSLRASGANVLTF. The CDR3 DNA reads as TGTGCCAGCAGTCTCCGGGCCTCTGGGGCCAACGTCCTGACTTTC.

This rearrangement joins TRBV27 to TRBJ2-5; 7 nucleotides match TRBD2. This CDR3 is built from 13 residues. Trimming removed 4 bases from V and 2 bases from J; junction bases left unmatched: 1. From germline, CDR1 is MNHEY and CDR2 SMNVEV (reference sequence). As DNA, the CDR3 is TGTGCCAGCAGTTGGGGGGGGCAAGAGACCCAGTACTTC. This gives the protein CASSWGGQETQYF.

This chain uses TRBV28 with TRBJ1-2; D gene ambiguous. The CDR3 covers 12 residues. Trimming took off 3 bases at V and 8 bases at J, with 10 bases between the two ends. Germline V gives CDR1 MDHEN, CDR2 SYDVKM. The CDR3 loop is CASSFEARGYTF. CDR3 sequence (DNA): TGTGCCAGCAGTTTCGAAGCACGGGGCTACACCTTC.

The genes are TRBV25-1 and TRBJ1-1, with 8 bases identical to TRBD1. Germline lookup yields CDR1 MGHDK and CDR2 SYGVNS. This CDR3 spans 13 amino acids. J gave up 4 bases and V 6 bases, and 4 bases lay outside the gene matches. CDR3 amino acids: CASRDRAATEAFF. CDR3 nucleotide sequence: TGTGCCAGCAGGGACAGGGCGGCCACTGAAGCTTTCTTT.

The CDR3 nucleotides are TGTGCCAGCAGTTACTCGATCCTAGGGAGAGGAACCTACGAGCAGTACTTC. Translation: CASSYSILGRGTYEQYF. V gene TRBV27 combines with J gene TRBJ2-7; D possibly corresponds to TRBD2 (5 bases). This CDR3 is 17 amino acids long. Germline V gene lookup returns CDR1 MNHEY and CDR2 SMNVEV (reference sequence). Trimming pared 4 bases from V and 2 bases from J, leaving 21 bases between.

In nucleotides, the CDR3 is TGTGCCAGCAGTGAAGCTGCCGGGGGCCGGACTGGAAACACCATATATTTT. Translating gives CASSEAAGGRTGNTIYF. This chain links TRBV6-1 with TRBJ1-3; D is perhaps TRBD1 (6 bases). Trimming took off 0 bases at V and 2 bases at J, with 14 bases between the two ends. The CDR3 has 17 amino acids. Germline CDR1 MNHNS, CDR2 SASEGT.

V and J are TRBV7-6 and TRBJ2-2; 7 bases are a match to TRBD1. The CDR3 totals 15 residues. Germline CDR1 SGHVS, CDR2 FNYEAQ. V lost 7 bases and J lost 4; bases outside the gene matches: 9. The CDR3 protein is CASTEGQARTGELFF. CDR3 coding DNA: TGTGCCAGCACCGAAGGACAGGCCCGCACCGGGGAGCTGTTTTTT.

This sequence joins TRBV2 and TRBJ1-1, with 8 positions matching TRBD1. This CDR3 has 14 amino acids. The ends lost 6 bases at V and 5 bases at J; junction bases unmatched: 8. Germline CDR1 SNHLY, CDR2 FYNNEI. Written as DNA, the CDR3 is TGTGCCAGCAGATCCGCAGGGGGCCGTACTGAAGCTTTCTTT. Translation: CASRSAGGRTEAFF.

This rearrangement joins TRBV29-1 to TRBJ1-1, with unresolved D. The CDR3 loop spans 11 amino acids. The V gene's germline CDR1 is SQVTM and CDR2 ANQGSEA. V was cut by 2 bases and J by 1 base, with 2 bases left in between. The CDR3 is CSVERNTEAFF. The CDR3 DNA reads as TGCAGCGTTGAAAGGAACACTGAAGCTTTCTTT.

V gene TRBV7-2 combines with J gene TRBJ2-7; D not certain. This CDR3 has 14 residues. Germline-derived CDR1 and CDR2 are SGHTA and FQGNSA. V lost 4 bases to trimming and J lost 2 bases, with 12 bases between them. The CDR3 DNA reads TGTGCCAGCAGCTCTCCCCCGCTAACCTACGAGCAGTACTTC. Amino acid sequence: CASSSPPLTYEQYF.